A single sample is the source of the 4 T cell receptor beta chains below, sequenced in a study of T cell changes during pregnancy in multiple sclerosis. Method: immunoSEQ multiplex PCR; TCRdb's copy keeps in-frame clones and lacks some. The table records around 65,000 clones, 70% to 90% of them present only once. The material sequenced was peripheral blood, taken in the first trimester of pregnancy. Receptors originate from a female donor with multiple sclerosis, enrolled in a pregnancy study.

The chain couples TRBV25-1 to TRBJ2-7; 7 bases agree with TRBD1. V lost 6 bases and J lost 3; bases outside the gene matches: 2. Germline CDR1 reads MGHDK; CDR2 reads SYGVNS. This CDR3 spans 12 amino acids. CDR3 protein: CASRTGLYEQYF. CDR3 bases: TGTGCCAGCAGGACAGGGCTCTACGAGCAGTACTTC.

This clone showed up just a few times. The sample carries other DNA sequences with the same CDR3. The chain combines TRBV28 with TRBJ2-4, with D uncertain. CDR1 MDHEN and CDR2 SYDVKM come from the germline V gene. V was pared by 6 bases and J by 0 bases, with 9 bases between. The CDR3 is 14 residues long. Here the CDR3 reads CASSPPGAKNIQYF. CDR3 bases: TGTGCCAGCAGCCCGCCGGGAGCCAAAAACATTCAGTACTTC. The full variable domain, completed using reference TRBV28 and TRBJ2-4, is DVKVTQSSRYLVKRTGEKVFLECVQDMDHENMFWYRQDPGLGLRLIYFSYDVKMKEKGDIPEGYSVSREKKERFSLILESASTNQTSMYLCASSPPGAKNIQYFGAGTRLSVL.

This sequence joins TRBV5-1 and TRBJ1-5, with D tentatively TRBD1 (6 bases). Per the germline V gene, CDR1 is SGHRS and CDR2 is YFSETQ. The CDR3 length is 13 residues. Deletions cut 4 bases from V and 16 bases from J, with 21 bases between. The CDR3 nucleotides are TGCGCCAGCAGCCTCGATTACAGGGAGACGAAACATTTT. This encodes CASSLDYRETKHF.

CDR3 in DNA: TGTGCCACCTCGGACAGATCCTACGAGCAGTACTTC. Translating gives CATSDRSYEQYF. This rearrangement joins TRBV19 to TRBJ2-7; maybe TRBD1 (6 bases). The CDR3 is made up of 12 amino acids. V shed 10 bases and J shed 1 base, with 11 bases lying between them. CDR1 LNHDA and CDR2 SQIVND come from the germline V gene (reference sequence).